This T cell receptor (beta chain) was sequenced during a study of cytomegalovirus exposure and HLA in healthy donors. Study-level points and caveats: Upon later analysis, HLA-associated TCR beta chains proved more clonally expanded than other, equally common chains.

Healthy individuals who donated bone marrow served as the donors. Trimming at V came to 2 bases and at J to 4 bases, leaving 5 bases not matched to a gene. There are 15 residues in the CDR3. Germline V gene lookup returns CDR1 SGHTA and CDR2 FQGTGA. Concerning this clone itself: The antigen remains unidentified.

13 Jbeta primers and 60 Vbeta primers were used for the PCR. Clones were read by immunoSEQ multiplex PCR, and TCRdb kept only the in-frame ones, dropping some. The sample holds about 40,000 clones, about 50% seen once. V is TRBV7-3 and J is TRBJ2-1; 7 bases align to TRBD2. The clonotype originates from a human donor in good health. Specimen: PBMCs. CDR3 DNA sequence: TGTGCCAGCAGCTTAGGAGCGGGGTTATACAATGAGCAGTTCTTC. This codes for CASSLGAGLYNEQFF.